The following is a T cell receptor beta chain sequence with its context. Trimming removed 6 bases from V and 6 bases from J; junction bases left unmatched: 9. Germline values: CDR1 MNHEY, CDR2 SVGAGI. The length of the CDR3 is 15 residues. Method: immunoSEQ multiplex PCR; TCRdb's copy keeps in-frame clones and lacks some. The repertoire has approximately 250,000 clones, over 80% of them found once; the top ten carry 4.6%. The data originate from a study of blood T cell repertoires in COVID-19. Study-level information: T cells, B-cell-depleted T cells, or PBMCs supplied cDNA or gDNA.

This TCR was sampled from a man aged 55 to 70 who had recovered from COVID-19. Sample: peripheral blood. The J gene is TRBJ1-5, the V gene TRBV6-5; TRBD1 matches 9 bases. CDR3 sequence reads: CASRQSGTGTQPQHF. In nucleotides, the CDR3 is TGTGCCAGCAGACAATCCGGGACAGGGACTCAGCCCCAGCATTTT.